This T cell receptor beta chain was documented in a study of CD8+ T cells in alopecia areata. Study findings and constraints: Scalp sample data also include resident alphabeta T cells from normal skin. Sharing of TCRs across patients appeared less clear than in mice, possibly for HLA-related reasons.

For this clone: What it binds is not known.

The authors extracted RNA and reverse transcribed it into cDNA as the sequencing template. Here immunoSEQ multiplex PCR was the method, and the copy in TCRdb shows in-frame clones only, minus some. This repertoire shows 90,000 to 100,000 clones, 35% to 45% found once; its top ten account for 1% to 1.5%. The clonotype comes from a human donor with alopecia areata. The sequenced sample consisted of CD4+ T cells sorted from blood.

CDR3 in DNA: TGTGCCAGCAGTTTATCGCGGCGGGAGATCAGCGCTGGAGAGCAGTTCTTC. Protein: CASSLSRREISAGEQFF. The chain uses TRBV28 and TRBJ2-1, with 7 positions matching TRBD2. CDR3 size: 17 residues. Germline lookup yields CDR1 MDHEN and CDR2 SYDVKM. The V and J ends lost 1 base and 10 bases, in that order; junction bases with no gene match: 16.